The TCR beta chain described here comes from a study of control samples from healthy donors and cancer patients. This CDR3 contains 14 residues. The germline V gene has CDR1 MNHEY and CDR2 SVGAGI. Trimming cost V 2 bases and J 5 bases, with 9 bases left between them. TCRdb's copy holds only in-frame clones and misses some; the assay was immunoSEQ multiplex PCR. The sample contains approximately 180,000 clones, approximately 94% of which appear only once. This receptor was obtained from a woman between 18 and 30 years old in good health. Material for sequencing was blood. The chain carries TRBV6-5 and TRBJ2-2; maybe TRBD1 (5 bases). CDR3 in DNA: TGTGCCAGCAGTTACGGGGCGGATACCGGGGAGCTGTTTTTT. It is translated as CASSYGADTGELFF.